These 23 T cell receptor beta chains were sequenced from one sample in a study of early T cells in non-severe SARS-CoV-2 infection. Via MiXCR, TCRdb re-called the 5' RACE reads, giving one row per CDR3 protein. Seen here are tens of thousands of distinct CDR3 sequences, around 19% observed once, and the top ten hold 7.5% to 10%. The sequences come from whole blood, collected at baseline. The origin of the receptors is an adult who was a healthcare worker with PCR-confirmed SARS-CoV-2 infection or an uninfected control (not recorded which).

This clonotype was counted a few times. The chain employs TRBV7-6 and TRBJ2-3; 14 bases align to TRBD2. V shed 3 bases, J shed 9 bases, and the junction held 5 bases outside the gene matches. Looked up from germline, CDR1 is SGHVS and CDR2 is FNYEAQ. This CDR3 is 15 amino acids long. In DNA, the CDR3 is TGTGCCAGCAGCTTTTCGGGACTAGCGGGAGACACGCAGTATTTT. Translated: CASSFSGLAGDTQYF.

J is TRBJ2-2 and V is TRBV7-9, with no clear D. This CDR3 contains 8 residues. Germline V lookup: CDR1 SEHNR, CDR2 FQNEAQ (reference sequence). V was shortened by 8 bases and J by 8 bases, with 0 bases between the two germline ends. CDR3 nucleotides: TGTGCCAGCGGGGAGCTGTTTTTT. Amino acid sequence: CASGELFF.

The chain has TRBV5-1 and TRBJ2-4; weak D call: TRBD1 (6 bases). The CDR3 runs to 16 residues. V lost 3 bases and J 8 bases, leaving 21 bases between the germline ends. Germline CDR1 and CDR2: SGHRS and YFSETQ. The CDR3 spells CASSSTPGHKLDIQYF. CDR3 DNA sequence: TGCGCCAGCAGCTCGACGCCGGGACATAAATTGGACATTCAGTACTTC.

This clonotype was recorded a few times. This chain joins TRBV6-6 and TRBJ2-3; D is undetermined. CDR1 and CDR2 from the germline V gene are MNHNY and SVGAGI (reference sequence). The CDR3 runs to 14 residues. The V end was cut by 4 bases, the J end by 0 bases, with 8 bases between. CDR3: CASSSRRSTDTQYF. CDR3 DNA: TGTGCCAGCAGTTCACGCCGGAGCACAGATACGCAGTATTTT.

This clonotype was picked up a small number of times. The chain links TRBV4-3 to TRBJ2-3; D unresolved. The germline gives CDR1 LGHNA, CDR2 YSLEER. Trimming removed 1 base from V and 6 bases from J, with 8 bases in between. The CDR3 covers 13 residues. The CDR3 region is CASSQGGGDTQYF. The CDR3 coding sequence is TGCGCCAGCAGCCAAGGTGGTGGCGATACGCAGTATTTT.

The sample holds a few counts of this clonotype. The chain links TRBV19 to TRBJ2-1; maybe TRBD1 (5 bases). The ends were cut back, 7 bases at V and 0 bases at J, with 7 bases in the middle. The CDR3 runs to 13 residues. Germline V gene data show CDR1 as LNHDA and CDR2 as SQIVND (reference sequence). CDR3 loop: CASTQASYNEQFF. The CDR3, as DNA: TGTGCCAGTACACAGGCCTCCTACAATGAGCAGTTCTTC.

The V gene is TRBV6-1, the J gene TRBJ1-1; 7 nucleotides line up with TRBD1. This CDR3 contains 14 residues. The V gene end was trimmed by 1 base and the J gene end by 1 base; junction bases not matched to a gene: 0. Germline CDR1 and CDR2: MNHNS and SASEGT. In nucleotides, the CDR3 is TGTGCCAGCAGTGAAGGACAGGGGAACACTGAAGCTTTCTTT. Residues: CASSEGQGNTEAFF.

A few counts support this clonotype. The germline gene is not matched at one end of the junction; a read error may be the cause. The chain recombines TRBV20-1 with TRBJ2-3; 7 bases match TRBD2. The CDR3 is 15 amino acids. Germline CDR1 is DFQATT and CDR2 is SNEGSKA (reference sequence). The CDR3 is CSASRGAGATDTQYF. Written as DNA, the CDR3 is TGCAGCGCTAGCCGCGGGGCGGGAGCCACAGATACGCAGTATTTT.

This clonotype came up a few times. The J gene is TRBJ2-7, the V gene TRBV7-9; D remains ambiguous. The V gene lost 7 bases and the J gene lost 5 bases, with 15 bases spanning the gap. The CDR3 is made up of 13 amino acids. Germline loops: CDR1 SEHNR, CDR2 FQNEAQ (reference sequence). The CDR3 bases are TGTGCCAGCACCTCAACCTTGTCCCACGAGCAGTACTTC. Residues: CASTSTLSHEQYF.

This clonotype was detected only a few times. V gene TRBV7-2 combines with J gene TRBJ2-2; perhaps TRBD1 as D (6 bases). V lost 2 bases and J lost 3, with 10 bases in between. CDR3 length: 15 amino acids. From germline, CDR1 is SGHTA and CDR2 FQGNSA. The CDR3 loop reads CASSLSQGHTGELFF. The CDR3, as DNA: TGTGCCAGCAGCTTATCCCAGGGGCACACCGGGGAGCTGTTTTTT.

This sequence joins TRBV19 and TRBJ1-1, with D unresolved. The germline V gene has CDR1 LNHDA and CDR2 SQIVND (reference sequence). This CDR3 region has 14 residues. Deletions cut 3 bases from V and 0 bases from J, with 8 bases between. DNA of the CDR3: TGTGCCAGTAGTATGGGCAGGATGAACACTGAAGCTTTCTTT. Translated, it gives CASSMGRMNTEAFF.

This rearrangement joins TRBV11-2 to TRBJ2-5; D not certain. V lost 1 base and J 2 bases, leaving 5 bases between the germline ends. This CDR3 is built from 13 residues. The germline gives CDR1 SGHAT, CDR2 FQNNGV. The CDR3 region is CASSLAFQETQYF. CDR3 DNA sequence: TGTGCCAGCAGCTTAGCCTTTCAAGAGACCCAGTACTTC.

The genes are TRBV30 and TRBJ2-7; 8 nucleotides match TRBD2. V lost 2 bases and J lost 5; bases outside the gene matches: 8. The CDR3 totals 14 residues. Per the germline V gene, CDR1 is GTSNPN and CDR2 is SVGIG (reference sequence). The CDR3 DNA is TGTGCCTGGAGTCTGCCGGGACTAGAGAACGAGCAGTACTTC. Its translation is CAWSLPGLENEQYF.

V is TRBV3-1 and J is TRBJ2-7; TRBD2 matches at 8 bases. CDR1 and CDR2 from the germline V gene are LGHDT and YNNKEL (reference sequence). The CDR3 contains 17 residues. Trimming cost V 0 bases and J 0 bases; bases outside gene matches: 7. The CDR3 coding sequence is TGTGCCAGCAGCCAAGACCCCCAGCGGGAGCGCTCCTACGAGCAGTACTTC. It encodes CASSQDPQRERSYEQYF.

In this sample, this clonotype turned up a few times. The chain is built from TRBV29-1 and TRBJ1-5; 11 bases line up with TRBD1. CDR1 and CDR2 from the germline V gene are SQVTM and ANQGSEA. After removal of 4 bases from V and 7 bases from J, the junction contained 3 bases not matched to a gene. CDR3 size: 13 residues. In DNA form, the CDR3 reads TGCAGCGTTGCTTGGGACAGGGGGCAGCCCCAGCATTTT. Its translation: CSVAWDRGQPQHF.

J is TRBJ2-7 and V is TRBV29-1; 9 bases match TRBD1. The V segment lost 1 base and the J segment 3 bases; nucleotides outside the gene matches: 4. Germline V gene sequence: CDR1 SQVTM, CDR2 ANQGSEA. This CDR3 comprises 14 residues. CDR3 sequence (DNA): TGCAGCGTTGAAGTGGACAGGGGTCTCTACGAGCAGTACTTC. It encodes CSVEVDRGLYEQYF.

This clonotype was seen only a few times. V gene TRBV27 combines with J gene TRBJ1-4; tentative D call: TRBD1 (6 bases). Germline loops: CDR1 MNHEY, CDR2 SMNVEV (reference sequence). Trimming took 2 bases from V and 0 from J, leaving 16 bases between them. This CDR3 has 18 residues. The CDR3 DNA is TGTGCCAGCAGTTTAGGGGGCTCGGGTTACTCAACTAATGAAAAACTGTTTTTT. This gives the protein CASSLGGSGYSTNEKLFF.

This clonotype has ten or more counts. The V call is TRBV6-2 or TRBV6-3, the J call TRBJ1-5; 12 bases map to TRBD1. Trimming removed 4 bases from V and 1 base from J; junction bases left unmatched: 2. Looked up from germline, CDR1 is MNHEY and CDR2 is SVGEGT. The CDR3 covers 16 residues. CDR3 DNA: TGTGCCAGCAGTTCCGGGACAGGGGGCAGCAATCAGCCCCAGCATTTT. Residues: CASSSGTGGSNQPQHF.

This clonotype was seen more than once but under ten times. This chain uses TRBV3-1 with TRBJ2-1; D uncertain. CDR1 and CDR2 from the germline V gene are LGHDT and YNNKEL (reference sequence). This CDR3 region has 12 residues. Trimming stripped 5 bases from V and 5 bases from J, with 7 bases between. The CDR3 nucleotides read TGTGCCAGCAGCAACAAGAACAATGAGCAGTTCTTC. Its translation is CASSNKNNEQFF.

J is TRBJ2-3 and V is TRBV4-1, with D possibly TRBD1 on 6 matching bases. Between the trimmed V and J ends, which lost 4 bases and 2 bases, there was a span of 13 bases. The CDR3 has 15 amino acids. CDR1 is MGHRA, CDR2 YSYEKL, per germline. CDR3 residues: CASSPGHGPTDTQYF. The CDR3 DNA sequence: TGCGCCAGCAGCCCGGGACATGGACCCACAGATACGCAGTATTTT.

This clonotype has just a few counts. The rearrangement links TRBV3-1 to TRBJ1-4, with 12 bases lining up with TRBD1. The V gene's germline CDR1 is LGHDT and CDR2 YNNKEL (reference sequence). The CDR3 consists of 16 residues. With 4 bases clipped from V and 10 bases from J, the junction kept 10 bases outside the gene matches. CDR3 DNA: TGTGCCAGCAGCCTAAAGGGACAGGGGGCGGAAGGAAAACTGTTTTTT. Protein sequence: CASSLKGQGAEGKLFF.

This clonotype was recorded a few times. The gene calls are TRBV29-1 and TRBJ2-1, with TRBD2 matching 11 bases. CDR1 SQVTM and CDR2 ANQGSEA come from the germline V gene. V dropped 7 bases and J dropped 1; count of bases not matched to a gene: 9. This CDR3 has 16 amino acids. The CDR3 loop reads CSAMPGLADSYNEQFF. The CDR3 nucleotides are TGCAGCGCTATGCCGGGACTAGCGGATTCCTACAATGAGCAGTTCTTC.

By share, this clonotype ranks as medium-sized. This chain uses TRBV11-2 with TRBJ2-7; 11 bases line up with TRBD2. The CDR3 length is 14 residues. Per the germline V gene, CDR1 is SGHAT and CDR2 is FQNNGV. After removal of 5 bases from V and 1 base from J, the junction contained 1 base not matched to a gene. CDR3 amino acids: CASSLAGGSYEQYF. The CDR3 nucleotides are TGTGCCAGCAGCCTAGCGGGGGGATCCTACGAGCAGTACTTC. Full variable domain (outside the CDR3, taken from reference TRBV11-2 and TRBJ2-7): EAGVAQSPRYKIIEKRQSVAFWCNPISGHATLYWYQQILGQGPKLLIQFQNNGVVDDSQLPKDRFSAERLKGVDSTLKIQPAKLEDSAVYLCASSLAGGSYEQYFGPGTRLTVT.